The 31 T cell receptor beta chains given below trace back to one sample, sequenced in a study of cytotoxic CD8 clonotypes in ibrutinib-treated CLL. The protocol was immunoSEQ multiplex PCR, while the TCRdb copy is restricted to in-frame clones and leaves out a portion. Among roughly 40,000 clones listed, about 72% were seen once. The sample in question was PBMCs, obtained after 12 months of ibrutinib treatment. All receptors come from a human donor with chronic lymphocytic leukemia.

The chain recombines TRBV4-1 with TRBJ2-7; possible D gene TRBD1, 6 bases. Trimming took off 4 bases at V and 1 base at J, with 23 bases between the two ends. This CDR3 is 18 amino acids long. CDR1 is MGHRA, CDR2 YSYEKL, per germline. The CDR3, as DNA: TGCGCCAGCAGCCCTATAACGTCCAGGGGAAGAAGTTCCTACGAGCAGTACTTC. This translates into CASSPITSRGRSSYEQYF.

The chain recombines TRBV7-5 with TRBJ1-3; whether TRBD1, the table's D call, matches the DNA was not checked. TRBV7-5 is noted as a pseudogene. The CDR3 is 15 residues long. The CDR3 DNA is TGTGTCAGAAGCTTTAATCGGACAGGGGGAAACACCATATATTTT. Translating gives CVRSFNRTGGNTIYF.

The V call is TRBV4-1, the J call TRBJ1-3, with D hard to call. Trimming pared 1 base from V and 4 bases from J, leaving 5 bases between. The length of the CDR3 is 13 residues. Germline CDR1 MGHRA, CDR2 YSYEKL. The CDR3 DNA reads TGCGCCAGCAGCCAAGTCCTGGGAAACACCATATATTTT. Protein: CASSQVLGNTIYF.

The V gene is TRBV5-4, the J gene TRBJ2-2; the match to TRBD2 covers 14 bases. V was pared by 6 bases and J by 4 bases, with 5 bases of the junction left unmatched. Germline V gives CDR1 SGHNT, CDR2 YYREEE (reference sequence). There are 16 residues in the CDR3. DNA for the CDR3: TGTGCCAGCACCGGGACTAGCGGGAGCGGCACCGGGGAGCTGTTTTTT. Its translation is CASTGTSGSGTGELFF.

The chain links TRBV15 to TRBJ2-1; 12 positions match TRBD2. V was clipped by 1 base and J by 2 bases; unmatched bases: 9. This CDR3 is 19 amino acids long. Per germline, CDR1 LNHNV and CDR2 YYDKDF (reference sequence). DNA of the CDR3: TGTGCCACCAGCAGAGGGGAAAGGACTAGCGGGAAAGCCTACAATGAGCAGTTCTTC. Translating gives CATSRGERTSGKAYNEQFF.

The V call is TRBV10-1, the J call TRBJ2-3, with TRBD2 matching over 7 bases. Germline CDR1 reads WNHNN; CDR2 reads SYGVQD (reference sequence). V dropped 6 bases and J dropped 2; count of bases not matched to a gene: 5. The CDR3 runs 14 residues. The CDR3 sequence: CASSAGLVTDTQYF. The DNA of the CDR3 is TGCGCCAGCAGCGCTGGACTAGTCACAGATACGCAGTATTTT.

The chain recombines TRBV9 with TRBJ2-1, with 11 bases that match TRBD2. J was trimmed by 11 bases and V by 2 bases; bases with no gene match: 9. CDR1 SGDLS and CDR2 YYNGEE come from the germline V gene. The CDR3 is 15 residues long. This CDR3 reads CASSVGSGRGSKQFF. Here the CDR3 DNA reads TGTGCCAGCAGCGTTGGTAGCGGGAGGGGGTCGAAGCAGTTCTTC.

This chain uses TRBV19 with TRBJ1-2, with D hard to call. The V gene's germline CDR1 is LNHDA and CDR2 SQIVND (reference sequence). Trimming pared 5 bases from V and 3 bases from J, leaving 16 bases between. This CDR3 region has 15 residues. This CDR3 reads CASSLWATADYGYTF. The CDR3 DNA reads TGTGCCAGTAGTCTTTGGGCCACGGCGGACTATGGCTACACCTTC.

This sequence joins TRBV7-8 and TRBJ2-7, with D possibly matching TRBD1 (6 bases). This CDR3 comprises 14 residues. The germline V and J ends were trimmed by 0 bases and 6 bases, with 12 bases remaining between them. The germline gives CDR1 SGHVS, CDR2 FQNEAQ. This CDR3 is CASSLAQGTREQYF. The CDR3 coding sequence is TGTGCCAGCAGCTTAGCGCAAGGGACACGCGAGCAGTACTTC.

The rearrangement links TRBV19 to TRBJ2-2; 9 bases agree with TRBD1. V shed 3 bases and J 5 bases; nucleotides not matched to a gene: 10. In germline, CDR1 is LNHDA, CDR2 SQIVND (reference sequence). The CDR3 spans 17 residues. CDR3 sequence (DNA): TGTGCCAGTAGTATTGGTAACAGGGGGCTAGGGACCGGGGAGCTGTTTTTT. Amino acid sequence: CASSIGNRGLGTGELFF.

The J gene is TRBJ2-3, the V gene TRBV9, with no clear D. CDR3 size: 13 residues. Germline assignment: CDR1 SGDLS and CDR2 YYNGEE. The V end was cut by 0 bases, the J end by 0 bases, with 2 bases between. The CDR3 here is CASSVASTDTQYF. The CDR3 region has the DNA TGTGCCAGCAGCGTAGCCAGCACAGATACGCAGTATTTT.

The chain links TRBV5-1 to TRBJ2-3; 10 nucleotides align to TRBD2. Germline V CDR1 and CDR2: SGHRS, YFSETQ. V shed 0 bases and J 3 bases; nucleotides not matched to a gene: 4. This CDR3 contains 16 residues. The CDR3 spells CASSLETSGPTDTQYF. The CDR3 DNA reads as TGCGCCAGCAGCTTGGAGACTAGCGGGCCGACAGATACGCAGTATTTT.

The genes are TRBV28 and TRBJ2-1; 10 positions agree with TRBD2. Unmatched junction bases numbered 6, after V lost 6 bases and J lost 7 bases. The length of the CDR3 is 14 residues. Germline V lookup: CDR1 MDHEN, CDR2 SYDVKM. The CDR3 DNA sequence: TGTGCCAGCAGCGCTCTAGCGGGAGCTAATGAGCAGTTCTTC. Its translation: CASSALAGANEQFF.

The J gene is TRBJ2-5, the V gene TRBV5-1; the D is unclear. The CDR3 totals 14 residues. CDR1 is SGHRS, CDR2 YFSETQ, per germline. V gave up 0 bases and J gave up 5 bases, with 11 bases separating them. CDR3 in amino acids: CASSLVTGSETQYF. Written as DNA, the CDR3 is TGCGCCAGCAGCTTGGTGACGGGTTCCGAGACCCAGTACTTC.

The CDR3 region is CASSSDHQPQHF. Here the CDR3 DNA reads TGTGCCAGCAGCTCAGATCATCAGCCCCAGCATTTT. The J gene is TRBJ1-5, the V gene TRBV5-4; unclear D gene. CDR3 size: 12 residues. The germline V and J ends were trimmed by 3 bases and 5 bases, with 6 bases remaining between them. CDR1 is SGHNT, CDR2 YYREEE, per germline (reference sequence). The entire variable domain, with the rest obtained from reference TRBV5-4 and TRBJ1-5, is as follows: ETGVTQSPTHLIKTRGQQVTLRCSSQSGHNTVSWYQQALGQGPQFIFQYYREEENGRGNFPPRFSGLQFPNYSSELNVNALELDDSALYLCASSSDHQPQHFGDGTRLSIL.

This chain uses TRBV6-6 with TRBJ1-2; tentatively, D is TRBD1 (6 bases). Germline lookup yields CDR1 MNHNY and CDR2 SVGAGI (reference sequence). Trimming removed 2 bases from V and 6 bases from J, with 10 bases in between. There are 13 residues in the CDR3. CDR3 sequence: CASSYEGEDGYTF. The CDR3 DNA reads as TGTGCCAGCAGTTACGAGGGGGAGGATGGCTACACCTTC.

This clone has just a few counts. The chain carries TRBV5-1 and TRBJ2-3; tentatively, D is TRBD2 (6 bases). Germline V CDR1 and CDR2: SGHRS, YFSETQ. The CDR3 has 15 amino acids. V lost 3 bases to trimming and J lost 6 bases, with 17 bases between them. The CDR3 is CASSWTGTGLDTQYF. CDR3 DNA: TGCGCCAGCAGCTGGACTGGGACTGGCTTGGATACGCAGTATTTT. Looking up the rest from reference TRBV5-1 and TRBJ2-3 gives the full variable domain: KAGVTQTPRYLIKTRGQQVTLSCSPISGHRSVSWYQQTPGQGLQFLFEYFSETQRNKGNFPGRFSGRQFSNSRSEMNVSTLELGDSALYLCASSWTGTGLDTQYFGPGTRLTVL.

The V and J genes are TRBV5-1 and TRBJ1-1; perhaps TRBD1 as D (5 bases). The V and J ends lost 1 base and 1 base respectively, with 11 bases between them. Germline assignment: CDR1 SGHRS and CDR2 YFSETQ. The CDR3 extends over 15 amino acids. The CDR3 DNA reads TGCGCCAGCAGCTTGAGTAGGGGCAGGAACACTGAAGCTTTCTTT. It encodes CASSLSRGRNTEAFF.

The rearrangement uses TRBV19 and TRBJ1-2, with 7 bases aligning to TRBD1. Germline trimming cut 6 bases from V and 0 bases from J; bases unmatched to any gene: 4. Germline CDR1 is LNHDA and CDR2 is SQIVND (reference sequence). CDR3 size: 14 residues. CDR3 nucleotide sequence: TGTGCCAGTAGGAAGGACAGGACTAACTATGGCTACACCTTC. Protein sequence: CASRKDRTNYGYTF.

The chain is built from TRBV18 and TRBJ2-7, with 11 bases identical to TRBD1. The germline V gene has CDR1 KGHSH and CDR2 LQKENI. V lost 6 bases to trimming and J lost 13 bases; unmatched junction nucleotides: 8. This CDR3 spans 12 amino acids. The CDR3 is CASSQGQGVVYF. The CDR3 region has the DNA TGTGCCAGCTCCCAGGGACAGGGGGTTGTCTACTTC. Full variable domain (rest looked up from reference TRBV18 and TRBJ2-7): NAGVMQNPRHLVRRRGQEARLRCSPMKGHSHVYWYRQLPEEGLKFMVYLQKENIIDESGMPKERFSAEFPKEGPSILRIQQVVRGDSAAYFCASSQGQGVVYFGPGTRLTVT.

The chain carries TRBV19 and TRBJ1-1; TRBD1 might be the D (6 bases). The CDR3 consists of 14 residues. V lost 6 bases and J lost 1, with 12 bases in between. Germline V gene data show CDR1 as LNHDA and CDR2 as SQIVND (reference sequence). The CDR3 reads CASRGTPSNTEAFF. As DNA, the CDR3 is TGTGCCAGTAGGGGGACACCCTCGAACACTGAAGCTTTCTTT.

The chain carries TRBV2 and TRBJ2-3; TRBD2 aligns across 10 bases. The length of the CDR3 is 15 residues. CDR1 is SNHLY, CDR2 FYNNEI, per germline. Trimming cost V 6 bases and J 2 bases; bases outside gene matches: 5. The CDR3 DNA sequence: TGTGCCAGCAGCCTAGCGGGGGACCCCACAGATACGCAGTATTTT. Translating gives CASSLAGDPTDTQYF.

This clone was seen a handful of times. The chain links TRBV7-3 to TRBJ2-3; D is uncertain. The length of the CDR3 is 14 residues. Trimming shortened V by 5 bases and J by 4 bases, and 13 bases separated the two germline ends. Germline V lookup: CDR1 SGHTA, CDR2 FQGTGA. CDR3 sequence (DNA): TGTGCCAGCAGCCGCACCAGAACTGCAGATACGCAGTATTTT. Residues: CASSRTRTADTQYF. The variable domain in full, with the rest retrieved from reference TRBV7-3 and TRBJ2-3, is GAGVSQTPSNKVTEKGKYVELRCDPISGHTALYWYRQSLGQGPEFLIYFQGTGAADDSGLPNDRFFAVRPEGSVSTLKIQRTERGDSAVYLCASSRTRTADTQYFGPGTRLTVL.

J is TRBJ2-7 and V is TRBV29-1; the D gene is possibly TRBD2 (5 bases). The CDR3 loop spans 11 amino acids. Trimming cost V 7 bases and J 12 bases, with 19 bases left between them. The germline CDR1 and CDR2 sequences are SQVTM and ANQGSEA. The CDR3 is CSAMANEGLYF. The CDR3 nucleotides are TGCAGCGCCATGGCGAATGAGGGCCTGTACTTC.

The chain couples TRBV19 to TRBJ2-5, with 14 bases matching TRBD2. CDR1 LNHDA and CDR2 SQIVND come from the germline V gene (reference sequence). The CDR3 extends over 16 amino acids. Trimming cost V 1 base and J 5 bases; bases outside gene matches: 3. This chain's CDR3 is CASSIVGTSGSETQYF. The CDR3 DNA follows: TGTGCCAGTAGTATAGTCGGGACTAGCGGGAGTGAGACCCAGTACTTC.

The gene calls are TRBV10-1 and TRBJ2-7; a weak D match, TRBD2 (5 bases). The CDR3 extends over 13 amino acids. V was pared by 8 bases and J by 2 bases, with 13 bases between. The germline gives CDR1 WNHNN, CDR2 SYGVQD (reference sequence). The CDR3 spells CASSVRGTYEQYF. CDR3 coding DNA: TGCGCCAGCTCGGTCAGAGGGACCTACGAGCAGTACTTC.

The V call is TRBV27, the J call TRBJ1-1; D gene unclear. The germline gives CDR1 MNHEY, CDR2 SMNVEV (reference sequence). This CDR3 contains 14 residues. V gave up 1 base and J gave up 8 bases, with 14 bases separating them. CDR3 coding DNA: TGTGCCAGCAGTTTATTTCCGGACTCGAGGGAAGCTTTCTTT. Amino acid sequence: CASSLFPDSREAFF.

In its sample, this clone was seen once. J is TRBJ2-3 and V is TRBV11-2; no reliable D call. CDR3 size: 12 residues. Germline V gives CDR1 SGHAT, CDR2 FQNNGV. V was clipped by 6 bases and J by 6 bases, with 10 bases between them. CDR3 in amino acids: CASSPNRDTQYF. DNA for the CDR3: TGTGCCAGCAGTCCAAATCGTGATACGCAGTATTTT.

The rearrangement uses TRBV5-6 and TRBJ2-7, with D perhaps matching TRBD1 (7 bases). V dropped 3 bases and J dropped 4 bases, with 17 bases sitting between them. Germline-derived CDR1 and CDR2 are SGHDT and YYEEEE. This CDR3 has 15 amino acids. The CDR3 spells CASSYRGTAVYEQYF. In DNA, the CDR3 is TGTGCCAGCAGCTACCGGGGGACAGCTGTTTACGAGCAGTACTTC.

This sequence joins TRBV6-1 and TRBJ2-7, with no clear D. The CDR3 is 14 residues long. Per the germline V gene, CDR1 is MNHNS and CDR2 is SASEGT. V lost 6 bases, J lost 2 bases, and 14 bases lay in between. CDR3 coding DNA: TGTGCCAGCAGAGGAGCAATTAAAACCTACGAGCAGTACTTC. Its protein is CASRGAIKTYEQYF.

This clone was found a few times. The chain uses TRBV6-6 and TRBJ1-2; D is unresolved. The CDR3 spans 14 residues. The V gene's germline CDR1 is MNHNY and CDR2 SVGAGI (reference sequence). Trimming took off 6 bases at V and 0 bases at J, with 11 bases between the two ends. CDR3 amino acids: CASRDVTANYGYTF. The CDR3 coding sequence is TGTGCCAGCAGAGACGTAACCGCTAACTATGGCTACACCTTC.